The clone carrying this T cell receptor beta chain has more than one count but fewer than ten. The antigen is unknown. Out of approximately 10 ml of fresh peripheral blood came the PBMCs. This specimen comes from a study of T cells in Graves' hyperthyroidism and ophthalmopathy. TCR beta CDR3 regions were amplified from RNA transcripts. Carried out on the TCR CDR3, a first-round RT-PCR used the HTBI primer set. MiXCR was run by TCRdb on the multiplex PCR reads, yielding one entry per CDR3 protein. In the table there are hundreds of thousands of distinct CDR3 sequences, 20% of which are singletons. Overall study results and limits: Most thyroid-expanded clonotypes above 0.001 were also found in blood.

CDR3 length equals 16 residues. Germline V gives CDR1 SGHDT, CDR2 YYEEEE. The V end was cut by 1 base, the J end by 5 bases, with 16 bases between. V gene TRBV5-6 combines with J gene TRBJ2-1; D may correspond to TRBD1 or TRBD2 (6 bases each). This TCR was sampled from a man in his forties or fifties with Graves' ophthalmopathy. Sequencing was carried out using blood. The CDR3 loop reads CASSLIGGRGNNEQFF. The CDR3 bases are TGTGCCAGCAGCTTGATAGGGGGGAGAGGTAACAATGAGCAGTTCTTC. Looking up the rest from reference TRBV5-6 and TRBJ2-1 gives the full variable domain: DAGVTQSPTHLIKTRGQQVTLRCSPKSGHDTVSWYQQALGQGPQFIFQYYEEEERQRGNFPDRFSGHQFPNYSSELNVNALLLGDSALYLCASSLIGGRGNNEQFFGPGTRLTVL.